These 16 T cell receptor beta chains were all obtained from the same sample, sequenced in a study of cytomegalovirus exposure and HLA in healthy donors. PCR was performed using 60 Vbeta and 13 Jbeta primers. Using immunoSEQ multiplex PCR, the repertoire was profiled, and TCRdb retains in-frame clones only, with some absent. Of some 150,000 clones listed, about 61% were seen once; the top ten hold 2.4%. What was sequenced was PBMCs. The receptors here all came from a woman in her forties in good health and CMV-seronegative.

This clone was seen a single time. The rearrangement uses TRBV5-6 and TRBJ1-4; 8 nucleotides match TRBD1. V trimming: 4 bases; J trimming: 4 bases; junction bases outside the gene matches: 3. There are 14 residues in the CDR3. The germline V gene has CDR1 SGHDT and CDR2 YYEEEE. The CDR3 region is CASSQGALNEKLFF. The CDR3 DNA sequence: TGTGCCAGCAGCCAGGGGGCCCTTAATGAAAAACTGTTTTTT.

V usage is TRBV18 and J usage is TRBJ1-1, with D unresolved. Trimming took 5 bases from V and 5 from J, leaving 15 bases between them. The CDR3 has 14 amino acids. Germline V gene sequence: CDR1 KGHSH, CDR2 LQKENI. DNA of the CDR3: TGTGCCAGCTCAAGGTCATTGGGCTTGACTGAAGCTTTCTTT. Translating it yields CASSRSLGLTEAFF.

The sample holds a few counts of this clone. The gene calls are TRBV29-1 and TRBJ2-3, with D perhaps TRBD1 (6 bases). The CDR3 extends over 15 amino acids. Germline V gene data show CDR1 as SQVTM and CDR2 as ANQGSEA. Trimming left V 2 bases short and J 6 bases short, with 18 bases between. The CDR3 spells CSVETGSKVTDTQYF. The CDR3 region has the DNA TGCAGCGTTGAAACAGGGTCAAAGGTAACGGATACGCAGTATTTT.

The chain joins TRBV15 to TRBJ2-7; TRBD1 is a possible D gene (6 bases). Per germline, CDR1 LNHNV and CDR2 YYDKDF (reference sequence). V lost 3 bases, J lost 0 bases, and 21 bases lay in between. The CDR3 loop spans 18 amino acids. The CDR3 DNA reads TGTGCCACCAGCAGGGAAACATCCGGGACAAGGAGCTCCTACGAGCAGTACTTC. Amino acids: CATSRETSGTRSSYEQYF.

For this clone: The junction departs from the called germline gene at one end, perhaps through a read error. CDR3 sequence: CASSFTDSIYVYTF. CDR3 sequence (DNA): TGTGCCAGCAGCTTTACGGACAGTATCTATGTCTACACCTTC. The chain employs TRBV7-2 and TRBJ1-2, with D possibly being TRBD1 (6 bases). CDR3 length: 14 amino acids. CDR1 is SGHTA, CDR2 FQGNSA, per germline.

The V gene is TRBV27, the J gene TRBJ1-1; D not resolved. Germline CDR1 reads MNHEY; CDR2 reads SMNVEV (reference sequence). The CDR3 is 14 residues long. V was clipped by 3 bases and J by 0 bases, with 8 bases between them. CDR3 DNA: TGTGCCAGCAGTTTCGGGGTCATGAACACTGAAGCTTTCTTT. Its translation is CASSFGVMNTEAFF.

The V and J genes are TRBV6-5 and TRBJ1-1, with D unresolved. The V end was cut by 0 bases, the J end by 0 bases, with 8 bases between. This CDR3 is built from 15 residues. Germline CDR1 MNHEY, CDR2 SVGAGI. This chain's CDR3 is CASSYSMEVNTEAFF. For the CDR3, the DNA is TGTGCCAGCAGTTACTCGATGGAGGTGAACACTGAAGCTTTCTTT.

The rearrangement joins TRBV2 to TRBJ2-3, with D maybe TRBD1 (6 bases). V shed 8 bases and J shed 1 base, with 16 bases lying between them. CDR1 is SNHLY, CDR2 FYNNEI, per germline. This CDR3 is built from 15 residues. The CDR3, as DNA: TGTGCCAGCTTCCCCGAGGGACACCGCACAGATACGCAGTATTTT. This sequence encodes CASFPEGHRTDTQYF.

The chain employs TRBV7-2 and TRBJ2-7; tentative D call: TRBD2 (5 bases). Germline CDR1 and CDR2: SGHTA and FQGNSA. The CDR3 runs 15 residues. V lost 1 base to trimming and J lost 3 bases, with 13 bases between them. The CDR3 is CASSLDSGSRYEQYF. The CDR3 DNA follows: TGTGCCAGCAGCTTAGACAGTGGGAGCCGCTACGAGCAGTACTTC.

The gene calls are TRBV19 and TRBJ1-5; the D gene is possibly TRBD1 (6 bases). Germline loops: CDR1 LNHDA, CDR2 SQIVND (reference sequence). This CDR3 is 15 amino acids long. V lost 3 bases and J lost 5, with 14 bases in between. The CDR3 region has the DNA TGTGCCAGTAGTATGACACAGGGCGGCGATCAGCCCCAGCATTTT. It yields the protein CASSMTQGGDQPQHF.

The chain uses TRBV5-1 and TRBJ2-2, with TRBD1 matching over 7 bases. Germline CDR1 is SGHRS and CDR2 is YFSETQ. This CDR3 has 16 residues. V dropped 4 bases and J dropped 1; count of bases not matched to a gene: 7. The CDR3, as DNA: TGCGCCAGCAGCGCCAGGACAGGCCTGAACACCGGGGAGCTGTTTTTT. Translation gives CASSARTGLNTGELFF.

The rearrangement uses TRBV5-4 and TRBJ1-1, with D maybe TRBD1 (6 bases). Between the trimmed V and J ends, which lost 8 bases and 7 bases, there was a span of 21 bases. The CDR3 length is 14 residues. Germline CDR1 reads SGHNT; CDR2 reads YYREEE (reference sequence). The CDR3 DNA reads TGTGCCAGTGGTGGGGGCGGGGGACCCCTTGAAGCTTTCTTT. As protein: CASGGGGGPLEAFF.

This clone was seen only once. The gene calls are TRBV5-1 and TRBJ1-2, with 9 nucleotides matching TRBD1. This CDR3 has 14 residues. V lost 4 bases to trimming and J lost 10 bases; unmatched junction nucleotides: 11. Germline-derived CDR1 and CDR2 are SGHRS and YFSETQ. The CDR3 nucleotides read TGCGCCAGCAGCCCAGGACAGGGGAGAGGAGTCTACACCTTC. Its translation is CASSPGQGRGVYTF.

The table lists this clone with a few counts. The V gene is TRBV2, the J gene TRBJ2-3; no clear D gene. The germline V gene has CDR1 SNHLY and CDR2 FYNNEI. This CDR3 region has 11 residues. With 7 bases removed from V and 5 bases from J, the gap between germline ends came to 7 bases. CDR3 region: CASTGRDTQYF. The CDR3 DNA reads TGTGCCAGCACGGGTAGAGATACGCAGTATTTT.

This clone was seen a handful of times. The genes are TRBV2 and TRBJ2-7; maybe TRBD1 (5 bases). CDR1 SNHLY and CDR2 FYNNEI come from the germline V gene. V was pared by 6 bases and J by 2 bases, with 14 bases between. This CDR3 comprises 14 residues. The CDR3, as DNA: TGTGCCAGCAGAAAGGGGTCCGTGGCCTACGAGCAGTACTTC. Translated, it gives CASRKGSVAYEQYF. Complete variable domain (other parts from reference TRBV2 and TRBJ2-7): EPEVTQTPSHQVTQMGQEVILRCVPISNHLYFYWYRQILGQKVEFLVSFYNNEISEKSEIFDDQFSVERPDGSNFTLKIRSTKLEDSAMYFCASRKGSVAYEQYFGPGTRLTVT.

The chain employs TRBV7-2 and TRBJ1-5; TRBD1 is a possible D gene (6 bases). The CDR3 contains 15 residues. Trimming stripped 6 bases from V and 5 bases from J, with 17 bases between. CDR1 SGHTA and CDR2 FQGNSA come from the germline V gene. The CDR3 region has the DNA TGTGCCAGCAGTTACCAGGGGTCAGGGTATCAGCCCCAGCATTTT. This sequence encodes CASSYQGSGYQPQHF.